This entry concerns a single TCR beta chain. The data were taken from a study of blood T cells in healthy people across ages. A second roughly 7 to 11 cycle PCR used barcoded and J-beta primers. One entry per CDR3 protein results from TCRdb running MiXCR on the 5' RACE reads. Among fewer than 2,000,000 distinct CDR3 sequences listed, approximately 32% were seen once. The CDR3 spans 14 residues. Trimming shortened V by 5 bases and J by 3 bases, and 13 bases separated the two germline ends. The germline V gene has CDR1 LGHNT and CDR2 FRNRAP. The chain employs TRBV12-5 and TRBJ1-2; possible D gene TRBD1, 6 bases. The origin of this receptor is a woman aged 25-40 years in good health. Sequences were obtained from blood. The CDR3 DNA sequence: TGTGCTAGTGGTGGGGGCGGCACTTACTATGGCTACACCTTC. Its translation is CASGGGGTYYGYTF.